These T cell receptor beta chains were read from a single sample in a study of blood T cell repertoires in COVID-19. Produced via immunoSEQ multiplex PCR; TCRdb's table is partial and in-frame only. The data hold about 230,000 clones, with approximately 90% observed a single time. The sample consisted of peripheral blood. Receptor source: a man over 45 with COVID-19, enrolled during active disease. CDR3s include the opening cysteine and the closing phenylalanine or tryptophan. The order of the fields is J gene, clone size, V gene, D gene, CDR3 DNA, CDR3 protein. The D gene is left open where the match is weak. Clone size is given for some rows only: seen once, a few or many times, or a class if the clone is expanded.

j_call: TRBJ2-7; clone_size: once; v_call: TRBV21-1; d_call: NA; cdr3_nt: TGTGCCAGCAGCGCCTGGGGACAGTCTCCCTACGAGCAGTACTTC; cdr3_aa: CASSAWGQSPYEQYF
j_call: TRBJ1-5; clone_size: NA; v_call: TRBV16; d_call: NA; cdr3_nt: TGTGCCAGCAGCCCAGGGGCAGATTATAGCAATCAGCCCCAGCATTTT; cdr3_aa: CASSPGADYSNQPQHF
j_call: TRBJ2-3; clone_size: NA; v_call: TRBV3-1/TRBV3-2; d_call: NA; cdr3_nt: TGTGCCAGCAGCCAGCCAAGCAAATACACAGATACGCAGTATTTT; cdr3_aa: CASSQPSKYTDTQYF
j_call: TRBJ2-2; clone_size: NA; v_call: TRBV9; d_call: NA; cdr3_nt: TGTGCCAGCAGCATTAGCGGCGCGAACACCGGGGAGCTGTTTTTT; cdr3_aa: CASSISGANTGELFF
j_call: TRBJ1-1; clone_size: NA; v_call: TRBV2; d_call: NA; cdr3_nt: TGTGCCAGCAGGCGGTTGGTGTCACCGACTGAAGCTTTCTTT; cdr3_aa: CASRRLVSPTEAFF
j_call: TRBJ1-2; clone_size: NA; v_call: TRBV24-1; d_call: NA; cdr3_nt: TGTGCCACCAGTGATTTTGAACAGGGCTTCTATGGCTACACCTTC; cdr3_aa: CATSDFEQGFYGYTF
j_call: TRBJ2-3; clone_size: NA; v_call: TRBV10-2; d_call: NA; cdr3_nt: TGCGCCAGCAGTGGACAACCCACAGATACGCAGTATTTT; cdr3_aa: CASSGQPTDTQYF
j_call: TRBJ1-2; clone_size: NA; v_call: TRBV6-2/TRBV6-3; d_call: TRBD1; cdr3_nt: TGTGCCAGCAGTTACTCGGCGGGACAGGGTGGCTACACCTTC; cdr3_aa: CASSYSAGQGGYTF
j_call: TRBJ1-1; clone_size: NA; v_call: TRBV12-5; d_call: TRBD1; cdr3_nt: TGTGCTAGTGGTTTGTGGGGACAGGGGGACACTGAAGCTTTCTTT; cdr3_aa: CASGLWGQGDTEAFF
j_call: TRBJ1-6; clone_size: NA; v_call: TRBV7-3; d_call: NA; cdr3_nt: TGTGCCAGCAGCTCAGGACTGAATTCACCCCTCCACTTT; cdr3_aa: CASSSGLNSPLHF
j_call: TRBJ2-2; clone_size: NA; v_call: TRBV6-5; d_call: NA; cdr3_nt: TGTGCCAGCAGTCGGACGGAGGGTGGTACCGGGGAGCTGTTTTTT; cdr3_aa: CASSRTEGGTGELFF
j_call: TRBJ2-5; clone_size: NA; v_call: TRBV7-8; d_call: NA; cdr3_nt: TGTGCCAGCAGCTTCAGAGGCTATCCCCTCCAAGAGACCCAGTACTTC; cdr3_aa: CASSFRGYPLQETQYF
j_call: TRBJ2-1; clone_size: NA; v_call: TRBV3-1/TRBV3-2; d_call: TRBD1; cdr3_nt: TGTGCCAGCAGCCCTCGGGACAGGGTGGGAAATGAGCAGTTCTTC; cdr3_aa: CASSPRDRVGNEQFF
j_call: TRBJ2-5; clone_size: once; v_call: TRBV6-2/TRBV6-3; d_call: TRBD2; cdr3_nt: TGTGCCAGCAGTTACTCGAGCTGGAGGGTATGGAGCGGGAGTGAGACCCAGTACTTC; cdr3_aa: CASSYSSWRVWSGSETQYF
j_call: TRBJ2-6; clone_size: NA; v_call: TRBV18; d_call: NA; cdr3_nt: TGTGCCAGCTCACCACCGAGAGGGAGCTCTGGGGCCAACGTCCTGACTTTC; cdr3_aa: CASSPPRGSSGANVLTF
j_call: TRBJ2-7; clone_size: NA; v_call: TRBV9; d_call: NA; cdr3_nt: TGTGCCAGCAGCCCCGAGCGCGCGGGGGCCTACTCCTACGAGCAGTACTTC; cdr3_aa: CASSPERAGAYSYEQYF
j_call: TRBJ2-3; clone_size: NA; v_call: TRBV5-1; d_call: TRBD2; cdr3_nt: TGCGCCAGCAGCTCCGGGTCTACTAGCGGACTCGGCCTCAGCACAGATACGCAGTATTTT; cdr3_aa: CASSSGSTSGLGLSTDTQYF
j_call: TRBJ2-2; clone_size: NA; v_call: TRBV2; d_call: TRBD2; cdr3_nt: TGTGCCAGCATAGACGGTGCGGGAGGGCCGAACACCGGGGAGCTGTTTTTT; cdr3_aa: CASIDGAGGPNTGELFF
j_call: TRBJ2-5; clone_size: NA; v_call: TRBV5-4; d_call: TRBD2; cdr3_nt: TGTGCCAGCAGCTTGGATCCTAGCGGGGGCCAAGAGACCCAGTACTTC; cdr3_aa: CASSLDPSGGQETQYF
j_call: TRBJ2-3; clone_size: NA; v_call: TRBV10-3; d_call: TRBD2; cdr3_nt: TGTGCCATCAGCGGGGGGACCACTAGCACAGATACGCAGTATTTT; cdr3_aa: CAISGGTTSTDTQYF
j_call: TRBJ2-1; clone_size: NA; v_call: TRBV28; d_call: TRBD2; cdr3_nt: TGTGCCAGCAGTCCCCCCGGTCTAGCGGGCAATGAGCAGTTCTTC; cdr3_aa: CASSPPGLAGNEQFF
j_call: TRBJ1-2; clone_size: NA; v_call: TRBV6-5; d_call: TRBD1; cdr3_nt: TGTGCCAGCAGTAACGACAGGGACGACTATGGCTACACCTTC; cdr3_aa: CASSNDRDDYGYTF
j_call: TRBJ2-3; clone_size: NA; v_call: TRBV6-5; d_call: NA; cdr3_nt: TGTGCCAGCGCCGGGGACACAGATACGCAGTATTTT; cdr3_aa: CASAGDTDTQYF
j_call: TRBJ2-7; clone_size: NA; v_call: TRBV5-1; d_call: NA; cdr3_nt: TGCGCCAGCAGCCCGAGGGGGGGTTACGAGCAGTACTTC; cdr3_aa: CASSPRGGYEQYF
j_call: TRBJ2-1; clone_size: NA; v_call: TRBV3-1/TRBV3-2; d_call: NA; cdr3_nt: TGTGCCAGCAGCCCCCTGGGCAGGGATGAGCAGTTCTTC; cdr3_aa: CASSPLGRDEQFF
j_call: TRBJ2-5; clone_size: NA; v_call: TRBV6-1; d_call: TRBD2; cdr3_nt: TGTGCCAGCAGTGAGATTAGCGGGGGAGCCAGTCAAGAGACCCAGTACTTC; cdr3_aa: CASSEISGGASQETQYF
j_call: TRBJ1-4; clone_size: NA; v_call: TRBV6-5; d_call: TRBD1; cdr3_nt: TGTGCCAGTACGAGTAGGAGGGACAGTGAAAAACTGTTTTTT; cdr3_aa: CASTSRRDSEKLFF
j_call: TRBJ2-7; clone_size: NA; v_call: TRBV6-2/TRBV6-3; d_call: TRBD1; cdr3_nt: TGTGCCAGCAGTTCCGTTCCCCGGGACAGGTCCTACGAGCAGTACTTC; cdr3_aa: CASSSVPRDRSYEQYF
j_call: TRBJ1-3; clone_size: NA; v_call: TRBV30; d_call: NA; cdr3_nt: TGTGCCTGGACGGGGGTAAAGAGCTCTGGAAACACCATATATTTT; cdr3_aa: CAWTGVKSSGNTIYF
j_call: TRBJ2-7; clone_size: NA; v_call: TRBV5-1; d_call: TRBD1; cdr3_nt: TGCGCCAGCAGAAGACAGGGGGCTTACGAGCAGTACTTC; cdr3_aa: CASRRQGAYEQYF
j_call: TRBJ1-2; clone_size: NA; v_call: TRBV5-5; d_call: TRBD1; cdr3_nt: TGTGCCAGCAGCAATAGACAGGGGGCAGTTAACGGCTACACCTTC; cdr3_aa: CASSNRQGAVNGYTF
j_call: TRBJ1-5; clone_size: NA; v_call: TRBV18; d_call: NA; cdr3_nt: TGTGCCAGCTCACCGCAGGGAGGGGGCAATCAGCCCCAGCATTTT; cdr3_aa: CASSPQGGGNQPQHF
j_call: TRBJ1-1; clone_size: NA; v_call: TRBV7-8; d_call: NA; cdr3_nt: TGTGCCAGCAGCTACCAACCGACAGGAGACACTGAAGCTTTCTTT; cdr3_aa: CASSYQPTGDTEAFF